Listed below are T cell receptor beta chains from one sample, sequenced in a study of cytomegalovirus exposure and HLA in healthy donors. Repertoires were generated with immunoSEQ multiplex PCR, while TCRdb's copy carries only in-frame clones and drops some. The sample has around 200,000 clones; 75% to 90% are singletons. Specimen: PBMCs. The source is a woman between 40 and 50 years old in good health and CMV-seronegative. Each CDR3 is given with its conserved first and last residue. D genes are given only for firm matches. Clone size is given for some rows only: seen once, a few or many times, or a class if the clone is expanded.

D gene: -; J gene: TRBJ1-4; clone size: -; V gene: TRBV2; CDR3 protein: CASTLQLVSQLFF; CDR3 DNA: TGTGCCAGCACCCTTCAGTTGGTATCTCAACTGTTTTTT
D gene: TRBD1; J gene: TRBJ1-2; clone size: -; V gene: TRBV7-9; CDR3 protein: CASTLLTGGDYGYTF; CDR3 DNA: TGTGCCAGCACCCTTCTAACAGGGGGCGACTATGGCTACACCTTC
D gene: -; J gene: TRBJ1-1; clone size: once; V gene: TRBV27; CDR3 protein: CASSSPGERGYTEAFF; CDR3 DNA: TGTGCCAGCAGTTCCCCAGGGGAGCGCGGGTACACTGAAGCTTTCTTT
D gene: -; J gene: TRBJ1-2; clone size: few; V gene: TRBV5-1; CDR3 protein: CASSPGGGDYGYTF; CDR3 DNA: TGCGCCAGCAGCCCCGGCGGGGGAGACTATGGCTACACCTTC
D gene: -; J gene: TRBJ2-3; clone size: -; V gene: TRBV9; CDR3 protein: CASSGQNVVGGTDTQYF; CDR3 DNA: TGTGCCAGCAGCGGACAAAATGTGGTAGGTGGCACAGATACGCAGTATTTT
D gene: TRBD1; J gene: TRBJ1-1; clone size: -; V gene: TRBV19; CDR3 protein: CASSIRGQGNTEAFF; CDR3 DNA: TGTGCCAGTAGTATCCGCGGACAGGGGAACACTGAAGCTTTCTTT
D gene: -; J gene: TRBJ2-7; clone size: -; V gene: TRBV28; CDR3 protein: CASSQPSGSYEQYF; CDR3 DNA: TGTGCCAGCAGCCAGCCATCAGGATCCTACGAGCAGTACTTC
D gene: -; J gene: TRBJ2-7; clone size: -; V gene: TRBV7-9; CDR3 protein: CSSSPRPGGQLPYEQYF; CDR3 DNA: TGTTCCAGCAGCCCCCGTCCCGGGGGGCAACTACCCTACGAGCAGTACTTC
D gene: TRBD1; J gene: TRBJ1-6; clone size: -; V gene: TRBV25-1; CDR3 protein: CASSDRNNSPLHF; CDR3 DNA: TGTGCCAGCTCGGACAGGAATAATTCACCCCTCCACTTT
D gene: TRBD1; J gene: TRBJ1-4; clone size: -; V gene: TRBV7-8; CDR3 protein: CASSLGDRGHHNEKLFF; CDR3 DNA: TGTGCCAGCAGCTTAGGGGACAGGGGGCATCATAATGAAAAACTGTTTTTT
D gene: -; J gene: TRBJ1-1; clone size: -; V gene: TRBV7-2; CDR3 protein: CASSLPVEDSAFF; CDR3 DNA: TGTGCCAGCAGCCTGCCGGTGGAGGATTCGGCTTTCTTT
D gene: -; J gene: TRBJ1-5; clone size: -; V gene: TRBV6-6; CDR3 protein: CASSYDWSNQPQHF; CDR3 DNA: TGTGCCAGCAGTTACGACTGGAGCAATCAGCCCCAGCATTTT
D gene: TRBD1; J gene: TRBJ2-7; clone size: -; V gene: TRBV5-1; CDR3 protein: CASSSNLGQGYEQYF; CDR3 DNA: TGCGCCAGCAGCTCCAACCTTGGACAGGGCTACGAGCAGTACTTC
D gene: -; J gene: TRBJ2-1; clone size: -; V gene: TRBV19; CDR3 protein: CASSAASYNEQFF; CDR3 DNA: TGTGCCAGTAGTGCCGCTAGTTACAATGAGCAGTTCTTC
D gene: -; J gene: TRBJ1-2; clone size: -; V gene: TRBV7-9; CDR3 protein: CASSEDIATF; CDR3 DNA: TGTGCCAGCAGCGAGGACATTGCCACCTTC
D gene: -; J gene: TRBJ1-2; clone size: -; V gene: TRBV2; CDR3 protein: CASRGSDRQRNYGYTF; CDR3 DNA: TGTGCCAGCAGGGGATCCGACAGGCAACGTAACTATGGCTACACCTTC
D gene: -; J gene: TRBJ1-1; clone size: -; V gene: TRBV19; CDR3 protein: CASSIDVFSEAFF; CDR3 DNA: TGTGCCAGTAGTATAGACGTGTTCAGTGAAGCTTTCTTT
D gene: -; J gene: TRBJ1-2; clone size: -; V gene: TRBV28; CDR3 protein: CASTPTRGSPYYGYTF; CDR3 DNA: TGTGCCAGCACCCCGACCCGGGGATCTCCCTACTATGGCTACACCTTC
D gene: TRBD1; J gene: TRBJ1-1; clone size: -; V gene: TRBV7-9; CDR3 protein: CASSFRTGLNTEAFF; CDR3 DNA: TGTGCCAGCAGCTTTCGGACAGGGCTGAACACTGAAGCTTTCTTT
D gene: TRBD1; J gene: TRBJ1-1; clone size: -; V gene: TRBV5-1; CDR3 protein: CASSLDLTGLMGTFF; CDR3 DNA: TGCGCCAGCAGCTTGGACCTGACAGGGCTGATGGGAACTTTCTTT
D gene: -; J gene: TRBJ2-1; clone size: -; V gene: TRBV30; CDR3 protein: CAWSVYGNEQFF; CDR3 DNA: TGTGCCTGGAGTGTATACGGGAATGAGCAGTTCTTC
D gene: -; J gene: TRBJ2-3; clone size: -; V gene: TRBV19; CDR3 protein: CASRAVTDTQYF; CDR3 DNA: TGTGCCAGCCGAGCGGTCACAGATACGCAGTATTTT
D gene: -; J gene: TRBJ2-7; clone size: -; V gene: TRBV6-1; CDR3 protein: CASSGDYLSSYEQYF; CDR3 DNA: TGTGCCAGCAGCGGTGACTACCTGAGCTCCTACGAGCAGTACTTC
D gene: TRBD1; J gene: TRBJ1-4; clone size: once; V gene: TRBV5-1; CDR3 protein: CASKGRTGLVTNEKLFF; CDR3 DNA: TGCGCCAGCAAAGGAAGGACAGGGCTTGTTACTAATGAAAAACTGTTTTTT
D gene: TRBD2; J gene: TRBJ2-1; clone size: -; V gene: TRBV5-4; CDR3 protein: CASSPHSGREANEQFF; CDR3 DNA: TGTGCCAGCAGCCCCCACAGCGGGAGGGAAGCCAATGAGCAGTTCTTC
D gene: TRBD1; J gene: TRBJ1-2; clone size: -; V gene: TRBV28; CDR3 protein: CASTENRGSYGYTF; CDR3 DNA: TGTGCCAGCACCGAGAACAGGGGAAGCTATGGCTACACCTTC
D gene: TRBD1; J gene: TRBJ1-1; clone size: -; V gene: TRBV7-6; CDR3 protein: CASSSSGGSTEAFF; CDR3 DNA: TGTGCCAGCAGCTCATCAGGGGGTAGCACTGAAGCTTTCTTT
D gene: -; J gene: TRBJ1-5; clone size: once; V gene: TRBV28; CDR3 protein: CASSPVAPHQPQHF; CDR3 DNA: TGTGCCAGCAGTCCAGTAGCCCCCCATCAGCCCCAGCATTTT
D gene: -; J gene: TRBJ1-3; clone size: -; V gene: TRBV2; CDR3 protein: CASSAAGFGNTIYF; CDR3 DNA: TGTGCCAGCAGTGCGGCGGGGTTCGGAAACACCATATATTTT
D gene: -; J gene: TRBJ2-1; clone size: few; V gene: TRBV5-1; CDR3 protein: CASSSDSLRTNEQFF; CDR3 DNA: TGCGCCAGCAGCTCGGACTCTCTCAGGACCAATGAGCAGTTCTTC
D gene: -; J gene: TRBJ2-6; clone size: -; V gene: TRBV5-4; CDR3 protein: CASSLEASAGANVLTF; CDR3 DNA: TGTGCCAGCAGCTTGGAGGCGAGCGCTGGGGCCAACGTCCTGACTTTC
D gene: -; J gene: TRBJ2-2; clone size: -; V gene: TRBV11-2; CDR3 protein: CASSSPTGAGRTGELFF; CDR3 DNA: TGTGCCAGCAGCTCACCCACCGGCGCCGGGAGAACAGGGGAGCTGTTTTTT
D gene: TRBD2; J gene: TRBJ2-1; clone size: -; V gene: TRBV11-3; CDR3 protein: CASSLGRIRTGNEQFF; CDR3 DNA: TGTGCCAGCAGCCTCGGGAGGATCCGTACGGGAAATGAGCAGTTCTTC
D gene: TRBD2; J gene: TRBJ2-7; clone size: -; V gene: TRBV9; CDR3 protein: CASSVLAGVGYEQYF; CDR3 DNA: TGTGCCAGCAGCGTTCTAGCGGGAGTGGGCTACGAGCAGTACTTC
D gene: -; J gene: TRBJ1-2; clone size: -; V gene: TRBV27; CDR3 protein: CASSLTGSYGYTF; CDR3 DNA: TGTGCCAGCAGTTTAACAGGTTCCTATGGCTACACCTTC
D gene: TRBD1; J gene: TRBJ1-2; clone size: -; V gene: TRBV5-1; CDR3 protein: CASSLAWIQGAVYGYTF; CDR3 DNA: TGCGCCAGCAGCTTGGCCTGGATACAGGGGGCAGTCTATGGCTACACCTTC
D gene: -; J gene: TRBJ2-2; clone size: -; V gene: TRBV5-1; CDR3 protein: CASSLGGRGTGELFF; CDR3 DNA: TGCGCCAGCAGCTTGGGTGGCAGGGGTACCGGGGAGCTGTTTTTT
D gene: TRBD1; J gene: TRBJ2-5; clone size: -; V gene: TRBV10-3; CDR3 protein: CAITRDREETQYF; CDR3 DNA: TGTGCCATCACCAGGGACAGGGAAGAGACCCAGTACTTC
D gene: TRBD1; J gene: TRBJ2-7; clone size: -; V gene: TRBV6-1; CDR3 protein: CASSPRTGTVEQYF; CDR3 DNA: TGTGCCAGCAGTCCCCGGACAGGGACCGTCGAGCAGTACTTC
D gene: TRBD2; J gene: TRBJ2-5; clone size: -; V gene: TRBV5-6; CDR3 protein: CASSTLAGGTETQYF; CDR3 DNA: TGTGCCAGCAGCACACTAGCGGGAGGCACAGAGACCCAGTACTTC
D gene: -; J gene: TRBJ1-2; clone size: -; V gene: TRBV15; CDR3 protein: CATSRVAGDGYTF; CDR3 DNA: TGTGCCACCAGCAGAGTCGCAGGGGATGGCTACACCTTC
D gene: -; J gene: TRBJ2-1; clone size: once; V gene: TRBV7-8; CDR3 protein: CASSPGYPRGNEQFF; CDR3 DNA: TGTGCCAGCAGCCCCGGGTACCCACGGGGCAATGAGCAGTTCTTC
D gene: TRBD1; J gene: TRBJ2-1; clone size: -; V gene: TRBV28; CDR3 protein: CASSPTGARYNEQFF; CDR3 DNA: TGTGCCAGCAGTCCAACAGGGGCGAGATACAATGAGCAGTTCTTC
D gene: TRBD2; J gene: TRBJ2-1; clone size: once; V gene: TRBV30; CDR3 protein: CAWSGPGLAGGSSYNEQFF; CDR3 DNA: TGTGCCTGGAGTGGGCCCGGACTAGCGGGAGGGAGCTCCTACAATGAGCAGTTCTTC
D gene: TRBD1; J gene: TRBJ1-4; clone size: few; V gene: TRBV5-1; CDR3 protein: CASSWTGNGEEKLFF; CDR3 DNA: TGCGCCAGCAGCTGGACAGGGAACGGCGAAGAAAAACTGTTTTTT